A single sample is the source of the 7 T cell receptor beta chains below, sequenced in a study of shared clonotypes between healthy human individuals. Profiling relied on immunoSEQ multiplex PCR, and the TCRdb table lists in-frame clones only, not all of them. The repertoire has hundreds of thousands of clones, 74% of them found once; the top ten carry 1.5% to 2%. Material: memory CD4+ T cells sorted from blood. The subset is: CD45RA-negative fraction. The receptors originated from a woman aged 30 to 39 in good health.

This clone was detected only a few times. The rearrangement uses TRBV15 and TRBJ1-4; maybe TRBD1 (5 bases). Trimming removed 1 base at V and 6 bases at J, with 9 bases between. This CDR3 contains 14 residues. Germline V gene data show CDR1 as LNHNV and CDR2 as YYDKDF (reference sequence). This CDR3 is CATSRADSYEKLFF. The CDR3 DNA follows: TGTGCCACCAGCAGAGCCGACAGTTATGAAAAACTGTTTTTT.

The genes are TRBV27 and TRBJ2-3; TRBD1 might be the D (6 bases). This CDR3 contains 15 residues. Per germline, CDR1 MNHEY and CDR2 SMNVEV (reference sequence). The V end lost 5 bases, the J end lost 2 bases, and 14 bases lay between the germline ends. In nucleotides, the CDR3 is TGTGCCAGCAGTCGGACCCGGGACACCACAGATACGCAGTATTTT. Amino acid sequence: CASSRTRDTTDTQYF.

This clone showed up many times. The chain uses TRBV11-2 and TRBJ1-2, with TRBD1 as a possible D gene (6 bases). The CDR3 loop spans 14 amino acids. The ends were cut back, 1 base at V and 8 bases at J, with 14 bases in the middle. The germline CDR1 and CDR2 sequences are SGHAT and FQNNGV. The CDR3 protein is CASSLGLGARGYTF. The CDR3, as DNA: TGTGCCAGCAGCTTAGGGCTGGGGGCGAGGGGCTACACCTTC.

The chain uses TRBV29-1 and TRBJ2-1, with 12 bases fitting TRBD1. The germline V gene encodes CDR1 SQVTM and CDR2 ANQGSEA. Trimming took 0 bases from V and 0 from J; bases not matched to a gene: 9. The CDR3 length is 19 residues. The CDR3 sequence: CSVEDPGQGASLSYNEQFF. As DNA, the CDR3 is TGCAGCGTTGAAGATCCGGGACAGGGGGCTTCTCTCTCCTACAATGAGCAGTTCTTC.

CDR3 residues: CATGAYLSYNEQFF. In nucleotides, the CDR3 is TGTGCCACCGGAGCGTACCTCTCCTACAATGAGCAGTTCTTC. V usage is TRBV27 and J usage is TRBJ2-1; D gene uncertain. V dropped 10 bases and J dropped 0 bases, with 13 bases sitting between them. The length of the CDR3 is 14 residues. Germline V gene sequence: CDR1 MNHEY, CDR2 SMNVEV (reference sequence).

The V gene is TRBV6-6, the J gene TRBJ2-3; 8 bases line up with TRBD2. The J segment lost 4 bases and the V segment lost 4 bases, leaving 7 bases of the junction unmatched. In germline, CDR1 is MNHNY, CDR2 SVGAGI (reference sequence). CDR3 size: 15 residues. CDR3 bases: TGTGCCAGCAGTTCGGGAGGGCCGAGCCCAGATACGCAGTATTTT. Its translation: CASSSGGPSPDTQYF.

The chain carries TRBV6-5 and TRBJ2-2; TRBD1 agrees at 7 bases. CDR1 is MNHEY and CDR2 is SVGAGI in the germline V gene. This CDR3 spans 15 amino acids. Trimming took 6 bases from V and 4 from J; bases not matched to a gene: 8. CDR3 region: CASREGQIFTGELFF. The CDR3 nucleotides read TGTGCCAGCAGAGAGGGACAGATATTCACCGGGGAGCTGTTTTTT.